What follows is one T cell receptor (beta chain) and its context. This entry is derived from a study of blood T cell repertoires in COVID-19. About the study: PBMCs, B-cell-depleted T cells, or T cells provided the cDNA or gDNA that made up the material.

Profiled with immunoSEQ multiplex PCR; TCRdb holds only in-frame clones, not every one. The table has tens of thousands of clones, approximately 86% seen once. Per germline, CDR1 SGHVS and CDR2 FQNEAQ. V was pared by 6 bases and J by 6 bases, with 18 bases between. The CDR3 length is 15 residues. This sequence was found in a human donor in a cohort sampled during active COVID-19. Input material: peripheral blood. The chain recombines TRBV7-8 with TRBJ2-1; maybe TRBD1 (6 bases). In DNA form, the CDR3 reads TGTGCCAGCAGTCCCCGAGGGGGAATTAGCAATGAGCAGTTCTTC. As protein: CASSPRGGISNEQFF.